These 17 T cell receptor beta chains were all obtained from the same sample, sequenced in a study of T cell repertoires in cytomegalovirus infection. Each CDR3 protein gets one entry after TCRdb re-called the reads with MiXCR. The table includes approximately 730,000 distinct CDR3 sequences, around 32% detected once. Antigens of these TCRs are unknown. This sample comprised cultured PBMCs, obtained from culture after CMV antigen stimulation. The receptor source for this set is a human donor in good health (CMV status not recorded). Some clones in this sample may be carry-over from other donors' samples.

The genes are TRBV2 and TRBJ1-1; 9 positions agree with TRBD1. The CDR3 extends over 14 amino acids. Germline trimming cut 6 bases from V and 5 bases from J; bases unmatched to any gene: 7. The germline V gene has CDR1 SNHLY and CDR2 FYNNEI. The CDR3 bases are TGTGCCAGCAGACCGACAGGGGGGTCAACTGAAGCTTTCTTT. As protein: CASRPTGGSTEAFF.

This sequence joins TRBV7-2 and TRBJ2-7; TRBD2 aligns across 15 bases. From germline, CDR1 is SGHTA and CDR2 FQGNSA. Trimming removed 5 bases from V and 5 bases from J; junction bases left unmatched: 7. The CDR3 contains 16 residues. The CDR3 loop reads CASSTIGTSGRNEQYF. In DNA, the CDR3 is TGTGCCAGCAGCACAATCGGGACTAGCGGGAGGAACGAGCAGTACTTC. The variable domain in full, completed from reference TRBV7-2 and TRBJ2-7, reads GAGVSQSPSNKVTEKGKDVELRCDPISGHTALYWYRQSLGQGLEFLIYFQGNSAPDKSGLPSDRFSAERTGGSVSTLTIQRTQQEDSAVYLCASSTIGTSGRNEQYFGPGTRLTVT.

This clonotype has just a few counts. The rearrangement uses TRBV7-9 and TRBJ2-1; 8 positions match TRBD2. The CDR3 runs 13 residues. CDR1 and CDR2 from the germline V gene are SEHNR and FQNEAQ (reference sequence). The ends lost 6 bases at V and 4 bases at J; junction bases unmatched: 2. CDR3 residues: CASRSGGYNEQFF. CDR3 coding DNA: TGTGCCAGCAGGTCGGGGGGGTACAATGAGCAGTTCTTC.

The CDR3: CASSQDAGTAGNTIYF. CDR3 coding DNA: TGCGCCAGCAGCCAAGATGCAGGGACGGCTGGAAACACCATATATTTT. The chain has TRBV4-3 and TRBJ1-3; a possible D gene is TRBD1 (5 bases). With 0 bases removed from V and 2 bases from J, the gap between germline ends came to 11 bases. CDR1 and CDR2 from the germline V gene are LGHNA and YSLEER. This CDR3 spans 16 amino acids.

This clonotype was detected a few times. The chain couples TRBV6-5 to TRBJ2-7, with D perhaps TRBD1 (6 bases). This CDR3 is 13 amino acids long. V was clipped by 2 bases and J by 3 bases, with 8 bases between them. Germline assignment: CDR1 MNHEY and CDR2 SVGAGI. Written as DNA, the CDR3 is TGTGCCAGCAGTTACAACAGGGTCTACGAGCAGTACTTC. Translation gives CASSYNRVYEQYF.

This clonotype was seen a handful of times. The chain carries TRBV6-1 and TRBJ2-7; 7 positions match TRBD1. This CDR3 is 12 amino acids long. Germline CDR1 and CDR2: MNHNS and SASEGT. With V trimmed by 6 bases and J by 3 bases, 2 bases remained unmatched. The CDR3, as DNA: TGTGCCAGCAGCGACAGGGTCTACGAGCAGTACTTC. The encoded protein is CASSDRVYEQYF.

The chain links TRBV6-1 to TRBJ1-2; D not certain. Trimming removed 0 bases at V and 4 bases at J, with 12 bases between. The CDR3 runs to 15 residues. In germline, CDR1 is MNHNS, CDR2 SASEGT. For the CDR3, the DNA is TGTGCCAGCAGTGAAGCGCAGTGGCGCCCCTATGGCTACACCTTC. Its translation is CASSEAQWRPYGYTF.

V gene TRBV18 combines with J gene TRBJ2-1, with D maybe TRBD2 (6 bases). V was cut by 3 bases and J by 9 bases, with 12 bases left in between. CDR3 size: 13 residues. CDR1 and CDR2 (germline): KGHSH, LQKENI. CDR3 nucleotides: TGTGCCAGCTCACCGGAGGGGATGAGTGAGCAGTTCTTC. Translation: CASSPEGMSEQFF.

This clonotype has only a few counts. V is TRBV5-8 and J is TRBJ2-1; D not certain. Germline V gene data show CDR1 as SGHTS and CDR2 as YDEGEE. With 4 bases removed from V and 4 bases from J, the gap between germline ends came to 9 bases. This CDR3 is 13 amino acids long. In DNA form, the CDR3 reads TGTGCCAGCAGCCCGATCCTGTACAATGAGCAGTTCTTC. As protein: CASSPILYNEQFF.

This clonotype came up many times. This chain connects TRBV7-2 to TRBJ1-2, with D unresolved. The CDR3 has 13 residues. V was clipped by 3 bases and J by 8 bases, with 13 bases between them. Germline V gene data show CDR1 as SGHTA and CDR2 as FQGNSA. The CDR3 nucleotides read TGTGCCAGCAGCTTCGGTCCTAGCAGAGGCTACACCTTC. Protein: CASSFGPSRGYTF. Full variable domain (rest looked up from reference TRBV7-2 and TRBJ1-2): GAGVSQSPSNKVTEKGKDVELRCDPISGHTALYWYRQSLGQGLEFLIYFQGNSAPDKSGLPSDRFSAERTGGSVSTLTIQRTQQEDSAVYLCASSFGPSRGYTFGSGTRLTVV.

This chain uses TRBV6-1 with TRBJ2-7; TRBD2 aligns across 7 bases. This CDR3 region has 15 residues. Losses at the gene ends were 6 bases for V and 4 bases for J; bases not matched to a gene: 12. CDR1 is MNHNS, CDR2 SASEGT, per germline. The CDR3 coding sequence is TGTGCCAGCAGAACCCGGGAGGCCCTCTATTACGAGCAGTACTTC. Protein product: CASRTREALYYEQYF.

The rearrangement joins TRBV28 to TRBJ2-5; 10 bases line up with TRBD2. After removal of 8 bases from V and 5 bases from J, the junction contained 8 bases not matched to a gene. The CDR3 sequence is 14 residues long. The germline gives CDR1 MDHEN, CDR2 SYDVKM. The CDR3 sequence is CASRTERGGETQYF. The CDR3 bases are TGTGCCAGCCGAACCGAGCGGGGGGGCGAGACCCAGTACTTC.

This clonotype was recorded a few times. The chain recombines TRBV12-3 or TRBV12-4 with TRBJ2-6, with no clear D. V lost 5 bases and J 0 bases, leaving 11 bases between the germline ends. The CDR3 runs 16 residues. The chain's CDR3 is CASSPTLNSGANVLTF. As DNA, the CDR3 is TGTGCCAGCAGTCCCACTCTAAACTCTGGGGCCAACGTCCTGACTTTC.

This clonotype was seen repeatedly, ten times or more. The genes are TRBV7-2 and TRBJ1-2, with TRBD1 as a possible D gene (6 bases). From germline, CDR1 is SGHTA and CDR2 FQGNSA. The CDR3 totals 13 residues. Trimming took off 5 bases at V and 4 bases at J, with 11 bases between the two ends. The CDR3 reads CASSRQASYGYTF. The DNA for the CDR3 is TGTGCCAGCAGCAGACAGGCGAGCTATGGCTACACCTTC.

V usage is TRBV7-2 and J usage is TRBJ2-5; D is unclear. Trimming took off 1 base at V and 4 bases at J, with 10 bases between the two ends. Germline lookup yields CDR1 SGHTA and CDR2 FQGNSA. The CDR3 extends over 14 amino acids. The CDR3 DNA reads TGTGCCAGCAGCTTAGTAGCCAGCGCAGAGACCCAGTACTTC. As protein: CASSLVASAETQYF.

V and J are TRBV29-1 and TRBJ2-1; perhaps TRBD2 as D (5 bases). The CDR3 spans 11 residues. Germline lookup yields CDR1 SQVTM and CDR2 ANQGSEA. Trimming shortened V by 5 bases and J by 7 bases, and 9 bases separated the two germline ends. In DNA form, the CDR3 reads TGCAGCGTTCATGGGAGAAATGAGCAGTTCTTC. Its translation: CSVHGRNEQFF.

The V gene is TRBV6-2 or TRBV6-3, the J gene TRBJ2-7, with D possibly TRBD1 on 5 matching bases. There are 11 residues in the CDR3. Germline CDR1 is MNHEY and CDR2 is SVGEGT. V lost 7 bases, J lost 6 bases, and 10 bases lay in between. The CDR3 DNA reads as TGTGCCAGCACCCAGGGTTTCGAGCAGTACTTC. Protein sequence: CASTQGFEQYF.